This TCR beta chain was found in a study of OX40 agonist ivuxolimab in advanced cancers. Concerning the study at large: The costimulatory receptor OX40 (CD134) was targeted by ivuxolimab, a fully human IgG2 agonistic monoclonal antibody. The monotherapy dose-escalation portion (N ≈ 52 patients) of the phase I ivuxolimab trial is reported in the paper. Peripheral TCRbeta sequencing was intended to test whether TCR sequence diversity was altered and clonal T-cell expansion was caused by ivuxolimab. Intravenous ivuxolimab was administered to patients every 2 weeks at six dose levels: 0.01, 0.1, 0.3, 1.5, 3 and 10 mg/kg. In the dose-escalation cohort, roughly four fifths of patients were male, and the mean age was around 60 years, with a range of about 23 to 85. Three dose-escalation patients achieved partial responses, one with hepatocellular carcinoma and two with cutaneous melanoma. Patients were allowed to have had prior anti-PD-1, anti-PD-L1 or anti-CTLA-4 therapy, and 40% to 45% of the dose-escalation patients had been treated with checkpoint inhibitors. Of the approximately 50 dose-escalation patients, hepatocellular carcinoma was present in about 20, melanoma in around 15, renal cell carcinoma in 9 and head and neck cancer in 9.

The trial excluded patients who had a history of autoimmune disease or were on systemic immunosuppression. Peripheral blood for TCR sequencing was drawn from every dose cohort at baseline, at cycle 4 day 1 and at cycle 7 day 1. The samples were taken from a phase I, first-in-human, multicenter, open-label dose-escalation trial of ivuxolimab. The trial enrolled adults with locally advanced or metastatic head and neck squamous cell, hepatocellular, melanoma or renal cell carcinoma. CD4+ and CD8+ T cells were sorted separately from peripheral blood before TCR sequencing. On the study overall, not on this receptor specifically: At doses of 0.1 to 3.0 mg/kg, clonal expansion of both CD4+ and CD8+ T cells in blood was seen between baseline and week 6. Low levels of normalized T-cell clonal expansion were also shown by some nonresponding patients. In partial responders in the 0.1-3.0 mg/kg groups, normalized peripheral clonal expansion was found to be among the lowest, especially among CD8+ T cells. After ivuxolimab, more expanded clones were found on average in CD8+ T cells than in CD4+ T cells. Antigen specificity was not determined for the clonally expanded peripheral T cells.

In regard to this clone: No antigen is known for it. No much larger clone exists at a distance of one base, and base qualities are not known.

Genomic DNA was extracted from sorted cells for sequencing of the TCRbeta CDR3 region. The immunoSEQ Assay was used for sequencing of TCRbeta CDR3 regions. TCRdb limited this immuneACCESS table to in-frame rearrangements with V and J called. A share of clones is missing; checked studies link under half to unresolved V genes, and the rest is unexplained. The sample table shows under 60,000 clones, and about 85% are seen once. The top ten clones comprise about 48% of the sample. The clonotype comes from an adult with an advanced solid tumor such as melanoma, head and neck, liver or kidney cancer. This material consisted of CD4+ or CD8+ T cells sorted from blood, taken in a trial of the OX40 agonist ivuxolimab.

The CDR3 reads as follows: CASSLAGGPHNQPQHF. At the DNA level, the sequence is TGTGCCAGCAGTTTGGCAGGGGGCCCGCACAATCAGCCCCAGCATTTT. The sequence is built from TRBV28 and TRBJ1-5; TRBD1 aligns with 8 central bases. Sequences MDHEN (CDR1) and SYDVKM (CDR2) are obtained from the germline V gene. Counted from cysteine to phenylalanine, this CDR3 has 16 amino acids. CDR3 DNA only is kept here, 48 bases in frame from base 1. Clipping removes 3 bases from V and 3 bases from J, with 7 as the unmatched junction base count.